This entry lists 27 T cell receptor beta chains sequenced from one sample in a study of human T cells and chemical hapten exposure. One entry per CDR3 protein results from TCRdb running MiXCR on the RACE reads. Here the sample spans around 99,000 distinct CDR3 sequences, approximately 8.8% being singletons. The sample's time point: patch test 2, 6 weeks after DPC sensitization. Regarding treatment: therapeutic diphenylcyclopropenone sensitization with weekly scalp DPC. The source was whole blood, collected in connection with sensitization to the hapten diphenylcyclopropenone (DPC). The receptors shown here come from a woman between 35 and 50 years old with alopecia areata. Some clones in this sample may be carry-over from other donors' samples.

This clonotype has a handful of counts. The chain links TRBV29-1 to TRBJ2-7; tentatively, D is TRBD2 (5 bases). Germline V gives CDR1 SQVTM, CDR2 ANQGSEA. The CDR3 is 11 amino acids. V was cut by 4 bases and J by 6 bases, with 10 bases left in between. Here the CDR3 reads CSVGAEGEQYF. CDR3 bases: TGCAGCGTTGGAGCAGAGGGCGAGCAGTACTTC.

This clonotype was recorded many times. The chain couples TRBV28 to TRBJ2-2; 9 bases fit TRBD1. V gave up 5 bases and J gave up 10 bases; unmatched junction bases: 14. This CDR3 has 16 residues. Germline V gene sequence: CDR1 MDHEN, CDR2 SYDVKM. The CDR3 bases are TGTGCCAGCAGTCCCACAGGGACAGGGAATCGGGTGGAGCTGTTTTTT. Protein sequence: CASSPTGTGNRVELFF.

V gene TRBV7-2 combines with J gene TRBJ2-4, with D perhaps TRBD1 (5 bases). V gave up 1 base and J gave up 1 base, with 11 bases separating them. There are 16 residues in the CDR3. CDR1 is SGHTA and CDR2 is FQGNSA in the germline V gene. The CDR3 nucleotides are TGTGCCAGCAGCTTAGACTCAGGGTTGGCCAAAAACATTCAGTACTTC. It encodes CASSLDSGLAKNIQYF.

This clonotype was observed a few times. Here the CDR3 reads CSPSKAGGGYEQYF. The CDR3 DNA reads as TGCAGTCCCAGCAAGGCAGGGGGCGGTTACGAGCAGTACTTC. V gene TRBV20-1 combines with J gene TRBJ2-7; 8 positions agree with TRBD1. Trimming at V came to 8 bases and at J to 4 bases, leaving 13 bases not matched to a gene. The germline gives CDR1 DFQATT, CDR2 SNEGSKA (reference sequence). The CDR3 loop spans 14 amino acids.

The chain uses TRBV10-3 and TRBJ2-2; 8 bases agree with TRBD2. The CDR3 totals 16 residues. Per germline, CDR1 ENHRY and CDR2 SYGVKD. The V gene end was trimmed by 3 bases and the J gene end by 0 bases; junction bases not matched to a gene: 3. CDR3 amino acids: CAISETGLANTGELFF. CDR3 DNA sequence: TGTGCCATCAGTGAAACGGGACTAGCGAACACCGGGGAGCTGTTTTTT.

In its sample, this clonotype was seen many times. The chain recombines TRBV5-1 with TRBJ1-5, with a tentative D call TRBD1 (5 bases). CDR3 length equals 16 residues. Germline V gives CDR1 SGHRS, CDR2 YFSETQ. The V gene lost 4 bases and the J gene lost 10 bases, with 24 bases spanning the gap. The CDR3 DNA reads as TGCGCCAGCAGCGCGGAAAGGGACCGCCCCGTCGACCCCCAGCATTTT. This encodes CASSAERDRPVDPQHF. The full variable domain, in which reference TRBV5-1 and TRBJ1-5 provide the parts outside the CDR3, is KAGVTQTPRYLIKTRGQQVTLSCSPISGHRSVSWYQQTPGQGLQFLFEYFSETQRNKGNFPGRFSGRQFSNSRSEMNVSTLELGDSALYLCASSAERDRPVDPQHFGDGTRLSIL.

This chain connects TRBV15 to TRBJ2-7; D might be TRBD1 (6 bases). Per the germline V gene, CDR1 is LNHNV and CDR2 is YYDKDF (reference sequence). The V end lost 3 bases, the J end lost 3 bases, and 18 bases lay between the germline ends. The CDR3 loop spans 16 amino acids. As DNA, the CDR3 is TGTGCCACCAGCAGGGCTCCCGGGACATCAGGCTACGAGCAGTACTTC. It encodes CATSRAPGTSGYEQYF.

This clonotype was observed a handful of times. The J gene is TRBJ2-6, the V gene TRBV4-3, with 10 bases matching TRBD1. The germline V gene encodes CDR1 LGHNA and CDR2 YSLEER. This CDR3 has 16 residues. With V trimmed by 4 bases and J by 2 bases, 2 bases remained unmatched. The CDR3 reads CASSRGTGAGANVLTF. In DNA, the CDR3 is TGCGCCAGCAGCCGAGGGACAGGGGCTGGGGCCAACGTCCTGACTTTC.

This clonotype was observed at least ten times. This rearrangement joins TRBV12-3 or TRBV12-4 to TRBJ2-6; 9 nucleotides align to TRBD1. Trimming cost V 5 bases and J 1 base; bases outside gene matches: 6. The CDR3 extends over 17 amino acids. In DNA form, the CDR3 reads TGTGCCAGCAGTGGGGGACAGGGAGGGTCTGGGGCCAACGTCCTGACTTTC. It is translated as CASSGGQGGSGANVLTF.

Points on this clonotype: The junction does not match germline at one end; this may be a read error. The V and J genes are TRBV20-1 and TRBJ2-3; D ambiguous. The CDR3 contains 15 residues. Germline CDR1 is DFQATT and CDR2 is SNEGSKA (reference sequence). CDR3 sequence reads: CSASSSEVSTDTLYF. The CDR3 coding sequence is TGCAGTGCTAGTTCTAGTGAGGTCTCCACAGATACGCTGTATTTT.

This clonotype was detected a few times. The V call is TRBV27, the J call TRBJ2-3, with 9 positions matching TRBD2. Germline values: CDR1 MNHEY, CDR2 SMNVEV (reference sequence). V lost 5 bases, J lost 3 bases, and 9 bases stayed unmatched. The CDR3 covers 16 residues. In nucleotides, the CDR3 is TGTGCCAGCAGTCCTGGAAGCGGGGGGAGGACAGATACGCAGTATTTT. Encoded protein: CASSPGSGGRTDTQYF.

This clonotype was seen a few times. The CDR3 sequence is CASSLEGSPLYEQYF. The CDR3 DNA sequence: TGTGCCAGCAGCTTAGAGGGATCCCCGTTATACGAGCAGTACTTC. The gene calls are TRBV11-3 and TRBJ2-7; no clear D gene. V lost 0 bases and J 4 bases, leaving 13 bases between the germline ends. The CDR3 has 15 amino acids. Germline loops: CDR1 SGHNT, CDR2 YENEEA.

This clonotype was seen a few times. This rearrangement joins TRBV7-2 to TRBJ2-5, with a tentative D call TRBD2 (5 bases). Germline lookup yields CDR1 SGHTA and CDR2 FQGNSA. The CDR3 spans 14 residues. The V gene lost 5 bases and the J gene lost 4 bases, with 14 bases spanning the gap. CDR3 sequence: CASSLLNAGETQYF. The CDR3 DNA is TGTGCCAGCAGCCTGCTGAACGCGGGAGAGACCCAGTACTTC. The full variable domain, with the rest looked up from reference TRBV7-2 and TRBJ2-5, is GAGVSQSPSNKVTEKGKDVELRCDPISGHTALYWYRQSLGQGLEFLIYFQGNSAPDKSGLPSDRFSAERTGGSVSTLTIQRTQQEDSAVYLCASSLLNAGETQYFGPGTRLLVL.

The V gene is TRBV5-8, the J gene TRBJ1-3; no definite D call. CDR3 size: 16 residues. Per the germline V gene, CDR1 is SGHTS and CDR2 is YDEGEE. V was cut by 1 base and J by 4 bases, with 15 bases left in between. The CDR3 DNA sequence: TGTGCCAGCAGCTTGCGTGGGATCTTGGCGGGAAACACCATATATTTT. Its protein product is CASSLRGILAGNTIYF. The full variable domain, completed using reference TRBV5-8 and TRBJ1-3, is EAGVTQSPTHLIKTRGQQATLRCSPISGHTSVYWYQQALGLGLQFLLWYDEGEERNRGNFPPRFSGRQFPNYSSELNVNALELEDSALYLCASSLRGILAGNTIYFGEGSWLTVV.

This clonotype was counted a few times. CDR3 nucleotides: TGTGCCAGCAGCTTGGTCGGCAGTCAAGAGACCCAGTACTTC. This sequence encodes CASSLVGSQETQYF. The chain uses TRBV5-4 and TRBJ2-5; D remains unclear. Trimming took off 0 bases at V and 2 bases at J, with 8 bases between the two ends. Germline V gives CDR1 SGHNT, CDR2 YYREEE (reference sequence). This CDR3 has 14 amino acids.

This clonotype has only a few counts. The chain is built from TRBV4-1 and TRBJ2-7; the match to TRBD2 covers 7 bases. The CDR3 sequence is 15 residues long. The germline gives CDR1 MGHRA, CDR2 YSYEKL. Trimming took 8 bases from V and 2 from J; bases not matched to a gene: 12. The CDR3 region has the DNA TGCGCCAGCCGACCCGTAGCGGGCAGGACCTACGAGCAGTACTTC. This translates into CASRPVAGRTYEQYF.

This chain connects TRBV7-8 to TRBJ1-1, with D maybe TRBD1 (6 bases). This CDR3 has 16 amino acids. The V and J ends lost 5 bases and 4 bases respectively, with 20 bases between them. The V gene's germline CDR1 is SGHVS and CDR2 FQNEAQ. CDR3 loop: CASSPWTAEGSTEAFF. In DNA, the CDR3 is TGTGCCAGCAGCCCCTGGACAGCCGAGGGGAGCACTGAAGCTTTCTTT.

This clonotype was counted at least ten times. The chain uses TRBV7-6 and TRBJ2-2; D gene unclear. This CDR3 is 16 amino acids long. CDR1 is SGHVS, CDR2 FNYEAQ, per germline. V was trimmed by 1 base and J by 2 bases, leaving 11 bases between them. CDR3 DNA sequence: TGTGCCAGCAGCTTAGTAGCTAGGCAAAACACCGGGGAGCTGTTTTTT. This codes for CASSLVARQNTGELFF.

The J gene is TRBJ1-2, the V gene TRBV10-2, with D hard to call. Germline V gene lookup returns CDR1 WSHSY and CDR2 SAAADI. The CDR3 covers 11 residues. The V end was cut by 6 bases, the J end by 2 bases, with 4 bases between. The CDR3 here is CASSGNYGYTF. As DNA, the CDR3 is TGCGCCAGCAGCGGAAACTATGGCTACACCTTC.

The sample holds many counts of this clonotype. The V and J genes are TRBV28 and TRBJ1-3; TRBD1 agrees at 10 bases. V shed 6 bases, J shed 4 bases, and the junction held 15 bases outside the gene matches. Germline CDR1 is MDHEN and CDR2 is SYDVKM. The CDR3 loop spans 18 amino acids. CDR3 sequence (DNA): TGTGCCAGCAGATACCGGGACAGGGGCCTTAAATGGGGAAACACCATATATTTT. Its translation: CASRYRDRGLKWGNTIYF.

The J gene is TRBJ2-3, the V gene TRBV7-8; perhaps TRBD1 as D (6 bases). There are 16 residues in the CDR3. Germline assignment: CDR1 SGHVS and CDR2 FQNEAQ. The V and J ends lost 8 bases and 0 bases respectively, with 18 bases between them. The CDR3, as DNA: TGTGCCAGCGGCCTGAACAGGGCAGGTAGCACAGATACGCAGTATTTT. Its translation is CASGLNRAGSTDTQYF.

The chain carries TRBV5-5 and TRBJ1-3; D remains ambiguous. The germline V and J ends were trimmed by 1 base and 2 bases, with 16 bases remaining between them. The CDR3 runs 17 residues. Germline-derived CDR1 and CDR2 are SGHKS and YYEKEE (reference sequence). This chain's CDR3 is CASSLMPLLATGNTIYF. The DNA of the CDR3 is TGTGCCAGCAGCTTGATGCCATTATTAGCGACTGGAAACACCATATATTTT. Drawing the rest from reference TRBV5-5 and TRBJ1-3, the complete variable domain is DAGVTQSPTHLIKTRGQQVTLRCSPISGHKSVSWYQQVLGQGPQFIFQYYEKEERGRGNFPDRFSARQFPNYSSELNVNALLLGDSALYLCASSLMPLLATGNTIYFGEGSWLTVV.

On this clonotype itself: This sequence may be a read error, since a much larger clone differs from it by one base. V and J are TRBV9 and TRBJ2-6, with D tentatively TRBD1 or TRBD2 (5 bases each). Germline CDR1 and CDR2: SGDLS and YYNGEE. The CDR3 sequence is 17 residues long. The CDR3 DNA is TGTGCCAGCAGCGTAGCTTGGGGAGAGTCTGGGGCCAACGTCCCGACTTTC. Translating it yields CASSVAWGESGANVPTF. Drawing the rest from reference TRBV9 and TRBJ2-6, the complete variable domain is DSGVTQTPKHLITATGQRVTLRCSPRSGDLSVYWYQQSLDQGLQFLIQYYNGEERAKGNILERFSAQQFPDLHSELNLSSLELGDSALYFCASSVAWGESGANVPTFGAGSRLTVL.

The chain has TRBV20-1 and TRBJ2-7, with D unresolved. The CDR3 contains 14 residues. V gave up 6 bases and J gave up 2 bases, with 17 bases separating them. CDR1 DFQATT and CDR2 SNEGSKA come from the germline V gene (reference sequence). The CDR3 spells CSAPTPIFPYEQYF. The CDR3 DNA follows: TGCAGTGCCCCAACACCTATTTTTCCCTACGAGCAGTACTTC.

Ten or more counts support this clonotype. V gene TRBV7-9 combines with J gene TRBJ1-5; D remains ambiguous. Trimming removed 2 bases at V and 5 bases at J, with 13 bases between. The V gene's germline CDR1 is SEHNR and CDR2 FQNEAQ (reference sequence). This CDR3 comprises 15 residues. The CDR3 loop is CASSLREGFDQPQHF. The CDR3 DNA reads TGTGCCAGCAGCTTAAGGGAGGGCTTCGATCAGCCCCAGCATTTT.

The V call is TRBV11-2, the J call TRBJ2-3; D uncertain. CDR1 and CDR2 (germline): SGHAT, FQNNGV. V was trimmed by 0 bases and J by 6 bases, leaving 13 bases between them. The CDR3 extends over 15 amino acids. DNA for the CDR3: TGTGCCAGCAGCTTAGATGCGGTAGTTTCCGATACGCAGTATTTT. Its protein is CASSLDAVVSDTQYF.

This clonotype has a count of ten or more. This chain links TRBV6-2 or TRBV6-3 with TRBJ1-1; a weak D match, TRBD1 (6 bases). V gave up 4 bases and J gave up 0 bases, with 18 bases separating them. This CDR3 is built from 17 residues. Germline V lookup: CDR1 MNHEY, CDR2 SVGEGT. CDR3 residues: CASSSLQDRSMNTEAFF. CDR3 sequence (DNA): TGTGCCAGCAGTTCGCTACAGGACAGAAGCATGAACACTGAAGCTTTCTTT.